The sequence of this TCR beta chain was determined in a study of shared clonotypes between healthy human individuals. From germline, CDR1 is SGHTA and CDR2 FQGTGA. Losses at the gene ends were 7 bases for V and 4 bases for J; bases not matched to a gene: 14. There are 17 residues in the CDR3. Clones were sequenced by immunoSEQ multiplex PCR, and TCRdb holds only the in-frame ones, with some missing. The profile shows about 1.1 million clones, around 78% of them singletons. This receptor was identified in a young man in good health. Some clones in this sample may be carry-over from other donors' samples. Sequencing used memory CD4+ T cells from PBMCs. Documented subset: CD45RA-negative fraction. The rearrangement links TRBV7-3 to TRBJ2-5, with 11 bases matching TRBD2. The CDR3 DNA follows: TGTGCCAGCAACTACCCGGTGGGGCTAGCGGGAGGAGAGACCCAGTACTTC. Its protein product is CASNYPVGLAGGETQYF.